These T cell receptor beta chains were read from a single sample in a study of blood T cell repertoires in COVID-19. Clones were sequenced by immunoSEQ multiplex PCR, and TCRdb holds only the in-frame ones, with some missing. The data contain 99,000 or so clones, 85% to 90% of them seen just once; the ten biggest clones take up just over 2%. Sequencing input: peripheral blood. The source of these receptors is a man aged 50 to 60 with COVID-19, enrolled during active disease. Each CDR3 is given with its conserved first and last residue. The D gene is left open where the match is weak. Clone size is given for some rows only: seen once, a few or many times, or a class if the clone is expanded.

J gene: TRBJ2-6
D gene: -
clone size: -
V gene: TRBV19
CDR3 DNA: TGTGCCAGTAGTATGGGCCACAGCTCTGGGGCCAACGTCCTGACTTTC
CDR3 protein: CASSMGHSSGANVLTF

J gene: TRBJ2-5
D gene: -
clone size: -
V gene: TRBV30
CDR3 DNA: TGTGCCTGGAGTGTACCTGACAGGAACCAAGAGACCCAGTACTTC
CDR3 protein: CAWSVPDRNQETQYF

J gene: TRBJ2-3
D gene: TRBD2
clone size: once
V gene: TRBV9
CDR3 DNA: TGTGCCAGCGACGGGGGGGCGGTCACAGATACGCAGTATTTT
CDR3 protein: CASDGGAVTDTQYF

J gene: TRBJ2-3
D gene: TRBD2
clone size: -
V gene: TRBV10-3
CDR3 DNA: TGTGCCATCAGTGATCGTAGCGGGGGGGCTACAGATACGCAGTATTTT
CDR3 protein: CAISDRSGGATDTQYF

J gene: TRBJ2-7
D gene: -
clone size: -
V gene: TRBV14
CDR3 DNA: TGTGCCAGCAGCCAACTAGACTCCTACGAGCAGTACTTC
CDR3 protein: CASSQLDSYEQYF

J gene: TRBJ2-2
D gene: TRBD1
clone size: -
V gene: TRBV7-3
CDR3 DNA: TGTGCCAGCAGCTTATTCGGGACAGCGAACACCGGGGAGCTGTTTTTT
CDR3 protein: CASSLFGTANTGELFF

J gene: TRBJ1-1
D gene: -
clone size: -
V gene: TRBV3-1/TRBV3-2
CDR3 DNA: TGTGCCAGCAGCCAAGGGCCGGAAGCTTTCTTT
CDR3 protein: CASSQGPEAFF

J gene: TRBJ2-7
D gene: TRBD2
clone size: once
V gene: TRBV12-3/TRBV12-4
CDR3 DNA: TGTGCCAGTTCCGGGACTAGTAGCTACGAGCAGTACTTC
CDR3 protein: CASSGTSSYEQYF

J gene: TRBJ1-5
D gene: -
clone size: -
V gene: TRBV9
CDR3 DNA: TGTGCCAGCAGCGTAGGTCCAGGTTATAGCAATCAGCCCCAGCATTTT
CDR3 protein: CASSVGPGYSNQPQHF

J gene: TRBJ1-2
D gene: -
clone size: -
V gene: TRBV18
CDR3 DNA: TGTGCCAGCTCACCACACAGGGATAATGGCTACACCTTC
CDR3 protein: CASSPHRDNGYTF

J gene: TRBJ2-7
D gene: -
clone size: -
V gene: TRBV18
CDR3 DNA: TGTGCCAGCTCACCACGGGGGGGGACAGGATACTACGAGCAGTACTTC
CDR3 protein: CASSPRGGTGYYEQYF

J gene: TRBJ1-2
D gene: -
clone size: -
V gene: TRBV9
CDR3 DNA: TGTGCCAGCAGCCCGACCCCCGGGGACTATGGCTACACCTTC
CDR3 protein: CASSPTPGDYGYTF

J gene: TRBJ1-4
D gene: TRBD1
clone size: -
V gene: TRBV5-4
CDR3 DNA: TGTGCCAGCAGCACCGACAGGGTCTCAACTAATGAAAAACTGTTTTTT
CDR3 protein: CASSTDRVSTNEKLFF

J gene: TRBJ2-7
D gene: -
clone size: -
V gene: TRBV12-3/TRBV12-4
CDR3 DNA: TGTGCCAGCAGTTTACCATCTACCTACGAGCAGTACTTC
CDR3 protein: CASSLPSTYEQYF

J gene: TRBJ1-2
D gene: -
clone size: -
V gene: TRBV30
CDR3 DNA: TGTGCCTGGAGTGTCGGAGACCCGACGGTCTACACCTTC
CDR3 protein: CAWSVGDPTVYTF

J gene: TRBJ2-1
D gene: -
clone size: -
V gene: TRBV10-1
CDR3 DNA: TGCGCCAGCAGTGAGACTATACTGAGAAATGAGCAGTTCTTC
CDR3 protein: CASSETILRNEQFF

J gene: TRBJ1-5
D gene: -
clone size: -
V gene: TRBV29-1
CDR3 DNA: TGCAGCGTTACGACTTCGGATCAGCCCCAGCATTTT
CDR3 protein: CSVTTSDQPQHF

J gene: TRBJ1-4
D gene: -
clone size: -
V gene: TRBV2
CDR3 DNA: TGTGCCAGCAAACAGGACGACGAAAAACTGTTTTTT
CDR3 protein: CASKQDDEKLFF

J gene: TRBJ1-5
D gene: -
clone size: -
V gene: TRBV28
CDR3 DNA: TGTGCCAGCAGTTCCCTGATTCGGGGGCAGCCCCAGCATTTT
CDR3 protein: CASSSLIRGQPQHF

J gene: TRBJ1-1
D gene: -
clone size: -
V gene: TRBV2
CDR3 DNA: TGTGCCAGCAGTGCCCCTACTCTAGATGAAGCTTTCTTT
CDR3 protein: CASSAPTLDEAFF

J gene: TRBJ1-1
D gene: TRBD1
clone size: -
V gene: TRBV11-2
CDR3 DNA: TGTGCCAGCAGCACATTAGGGGGCAACACTGAAGCTTTCTTT
CDR3 protein: CASSTLGGNTEAFF

J gene: TRBJ1-1
D gene: -
clone size: -
V gene: TRBV7-3
CDR3 DNA: TGTGCCAGCAGCTTAAACCCAGGGGCGAACACTGAAGCTTTCTTT
CDR3 protein: CASSLNPGANTEAFF

J gene: TRBJ1-1
D gene: -
clone size: -
V gene: TRBV12-3/TRBV12-4
CDR3 DNA: TGTGCCAGCTCGGGAGACACTGAAGCTTTCTTT
CDR3 protein: CASSGDTEAFF

J gene: TRBJ1-4
D gene: -
clone size: -
V gene: TRBV4-2
CDR3 DNA: TGTGCCAGCAGCCAAAGTTTGGGGGAGGGAATTAATGAAAAACTGTTTTTT
CDR3 protein: CASSQSLGEGINEKLFF

J gene: TRBJ2-2
D gene: -
clone size: -
V gene: TRBV6-1
CDR3 DNA: TGTGCCAGCAGTGAACAAGGACAGACCGGGGAGCTGTTTTTT
CDR3 protein: CASSEQGQTGELFF

J gene: TRBJ1-1
D gene: TRBD1
clone size: -
V gene: TRBV9
CDR3 DNA: TGTGCCAGCAGCGTAGGGACAGGGCTGAACACTGAAGCTTTCTTT
CDR3 protein: CASSVGTGLNTEAFF

J gene: TRBJ1-5
D gene: -
clone size: -
V gene: TRBV30
CDR3 DNA: TGTGCCTGGAGTGTTGGCCAGAATCAGCCCCAGCATTTT
CDR3 protein: CAWSVGQNQPQHF

J gene: TRBJ1-2
D gene: -
clone size: -
V gene: TRBV6-2/TRBV6-3
CDR3 DNA: TGTGCCAGCAGTTACAACAGAGCTAACTATGGCTACACCTTC
CDR3 protein: CASSYNRANYGYTF

J gene: TRBJ2-7
D gene: TRBD1
clone size: -
V gene: TRBV30
CDR3 DNA: TGTGCCTGGTCAGTCACAGGGGGCGTCTACGAGCAGTACTTC
CDR3 protein: CAWSVTGGVYEQYF

J gene: TRBJ1-2
D gene: -
clone size: -
V gene: TRBV3-1/TRBV3-2
CDR3 DNA: TGTGCCAGCAGCCAAGAGTGGGGCGTGGGTGGCTACACCTTC
CDR3 protein: CASSQEWGVGGYTF

J gene: TRBJ2-7
D gene: -
clone size: -
V gene: TRBV2
CDR3 DNA: TGTGCCAGCAGTCGCCGGGACAACTACGAGCAGTACTTC
CDR3 protein: CASSRRDNYEQYF

J gene: TRBJ2-1
D gene: TRBD1
clone size: once
V gene: TRBV11-3
CDR3 DNA: TGTGCCAGCAGCCGAGCGGACAGGGTCCATGAGCAGTTCTTC
CDR3 protein: CASSRADRVHEQFF

J gene: TRBJ1-1
D gene: TRBD1
clone size: once
V gene: TRBV7-2
CDR3 DNA: TGTGCCAGCAGCCCCTGGACAGGGACTATTGAAGCTTTCTTT
CDR3 protein: CASSPWTGTIEAFF

J gene: TRBJ1-1
D gene: TRBD1
clone size: -
V gene: TRBV4-1
CDR3 DNA: TGCGCCAGCAGCCTTACCCGGGACAGGGACATGAACACTGAAGCTTTCTTT
CDR3 protein: CASSLTRDRDMNTEAFF

J gene: TRBJ2-1
D gene: TRBD2
clone size: -
V gene: TRBV7-3
CDR3 DNA: TGTGCCAGCAGCTTAATTGGCGGGGGGACGAACAATGAGCAGTTCTTC
CDR3 protein: CASSLIGGGTNNEQFF

J gene: TRBJ1-5
D gene: -
clone size: -
V gene: TRBV19
CDR3 DNA: TGTGCCAGTAACCTAGGGACACTTATAGACCAGCCCCAGCATTTT
CDR3 protein: CASNLGTLIDQPQHF

J gene: TRBJ1-3
D gene: -
clone size: -
V gene: TRBV28
CDR3 DNA: TGTGCCAGCAGCAGACTTCCGAGGTTTGGAAACACCATATATTTT
CDR3 protein: CASSRLPRFGNTIYF

J gene: TRBJ1-4
D gene: TRBD1
clone size: -
V gene: TRBV30
CDR3 DNA: TGTGCCTGGAGTTCGGGACAGGGGAGTTTTAATGAAAAACTGTTTTTT
CDR3 protein: CAWSSGQGSFNEKLFF

J gene: TRBJ2-1
D gene: TRBD2
clone size: -
V gene: TRBV28
CDR3 DNA: TGTGCCAGCAGTTCCCATCGACTAGCGGAGTACAATGAGCAGTTCTTC
CDR3 protein: CASSSHRLAEYNEQFF

J gene: TRBJ1-3
D gene: TRBD1
clone size: -
V gene: TRBV5-1
CDR3 DNA: TGCGCCAGCAGCTTGGTGGGGGGACAGTTTTCTGGAAACACCATATATTTT
CDR3 protein: CASSLVGGQFSGNTIYF

J gene: TRBJ2-3
D gene: TRBD2
clone size: -
V gene: TRBV24-1
CDR3 DNA: TGTGCCACCAGTTTAGCGGGGAGGGATACGCAGTATTTT
CDR3 protein: CATSLAGRDTQYF

J gene: TRBJ1-6
D gene: -
clone size: -
V gene: TRBV9
CDR3 DNA: TGTGCCAGCAGCTCCCCCCCAGGGGTGGATAATTCACCCCTCCACTTT
CDR3 protein: CASSSPPGVDNSPLHF

J gene: TRBJ2-1
D gene: -
clone size: -
V gene: TRBV4-1
CDR3 DNA: TGCGCCAGCAGCCAGGCGCCTGGGGGCACCGTTAATGAGCAGTTCTTC
CDR3 protein: CASSQAPGGTVNEQFF

J gene: TRBJ2-7
D gene: TRBD2
clone size: -
V gene: TRBV7-6
CDR3 DNA: TGTGCCAGCAGCTTAAAATTAGCGGGGGCCGCAAGGGACGAGCAGTACTTC
CDR3 protein: CASSLKLAGAARDEQYF

J gene: TRBJ2-3
D gene: TRBD2
clone size: -
V gene: TRBV13
CDR3 DNA: TGTGCCAGCAGCTTATTGGGCGGGGGGCTACCTAGCACAGATACGCAGTATTTT
CDR3 protein: CASSLLGGGLPSTDTQYF

J gene: TRBJ2-1
D gene: TRBD2
clone size: -
V gene: TRBV7-9
CDR3 DNA: TGTGCCAGCAGCCCCTCGTTGCGTAGCGGGGGGGCCGGGGAGCAGTTCTTC
CDR3 protein: CASSPSLRSGGAGEQFF

J gene: TRBJ1-3
D gene: -
clone size: -
V gene: TRBV5-1
CDR3 DNA: TGCGCCAGCAGCTTGGGGGCCCAGGGTTCCGGAAACACCATATATTTT
CDR3 protein: CASSLGAQGSGNTIYF

J gene: TRBJ1-2
D gene: -
clone size: -
V gene: TRBV7-9
CDR3 DNA: TGTGCCAGCAGCTTAGGGGGAGGGCAATATGGCTACACCTTC
CDR3 protein: CASSLGGGQYGYTF

J gene: TRBJ2-2
D gene: TRBD1
clone size: once
V gene: TRBV7-2
CDR3 DNA: TGTGCCAGCAGCCACGCCGGGACAGGCTTCACCGGGGAGCTGTTTTTT
CDR3 protein: CASSHAGTGFTGELFF

J gene: TRBJ1-5
D gene: -
clone size: -
V gene: TRBV4-2
CDR3 DNA: TGTGCCAGCAGCCAAGAATTTGGCAGCAATCAGCCCCAGCATTTT
CDR3 protein: CASSQEFGSNQPQHF

J gene: TRBJ2-7
D gene: TRBD2
clone size: -
V gene: TRBV30
CDR3 DNA: TGTGCCTCCACGGGGACTAGCGGGGGTTACGAGCAGTACTTC
CDR3 protein: CASTGTSGGYEQYF

J gene: TRBJ2-1
D gene: -
clone size: -
V gene: TRBV7-9
CDR3 DNA: TGTGCCAGCAGCCCCGGGTACAATGAGCAGTTCTTC
CDR3 protein: CASSPGYNEQFF

J gene: TRBJ2-2
D gene: TRBD1
clone size: -
V gene: TRBV15
CDR3 DNA: TGTGCCACCAGCAGCCCAGGACAGGGATTCACCGGGGAGCTGTTTTTT
CDR3 protein: CATSSPGQGFTGELFF

J gene: TRBJ1-1
D gene: -
clone size: -
V gene: TRBV28
CDR3 DNA: TGTGCCAGCAGTCCTGGCAGGGGGAACACTGAAGCTTTCTTT
CDR3 protein: CASSPGRGNTEAFF

J gene: TRBJ1-6
D gene: -
clone size: -
V gene: TRBV3-1/TRBV3-2
CDR3 DNA: TGTGCCAGCAGTCTAAGACAGGTCAATTCACCCCTCCACTTT
CDR3 protein: CASSLRQVNSPLHF